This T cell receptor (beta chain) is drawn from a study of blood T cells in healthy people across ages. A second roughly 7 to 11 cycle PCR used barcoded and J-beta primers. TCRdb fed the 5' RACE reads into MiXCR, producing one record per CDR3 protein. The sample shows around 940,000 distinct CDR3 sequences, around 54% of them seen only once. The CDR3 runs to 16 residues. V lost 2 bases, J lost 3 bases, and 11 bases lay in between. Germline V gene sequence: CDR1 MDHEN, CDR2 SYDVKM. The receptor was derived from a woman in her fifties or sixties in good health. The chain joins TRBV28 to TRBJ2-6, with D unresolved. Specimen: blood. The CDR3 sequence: CASSLGPSFGANVLTF. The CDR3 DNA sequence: TGTGCCAGCAGTTTAGGTCCGTCCTTTGGGGCCAACGTCCTGACTTTC.